This TCR beta chain originates from a study of cytomegalovirus exposure and HLA in healthy donors. The study's findings and limits: An apparent linkage of common viral pathogens to several of the most significant clusters emerged in a later analysis. Most TCRs appeared rarely, but some public TCRs recurred in many donors. According to a later analysis, most TCR beta chains associated with CMV appeared HLA-restricted. Later analysis placed DRB1 highest and HLA-C lowest in TCR association rates, which differed by HLA locus.

Concerning this clone: What it recognizes is unknown.

60 Vbeta and 13 Jbeta primers were used in PCR. TCRdb's copy holds only in-frame clones and misses some; the assay was immunoSEQ multiplex PCR. This sample's clone table lists 150,000 to 200,000 clones. This CDR3 region has 14 residues. Looked up from germline, CDR1 is SEHNR and CDR2 is FQNEAQ (reference sequence). Trimming took 5 bases from V and 5 from J, leaving 15 bases between them. The specimen sequenced was PBMCs. This chain joins TRBV7-9 and TRBJ2-5; maybe TRBD1 (6 bases). The source is a man aged 30 to 39 in good health and CMV-seronegative. The chain's CDR3 is CASSTYRDEETQYF. In nucleotides, the CDR3 is TGTGCCAGCAGCACATACAGGGACGAGGAGACCCAGTACTTC.